The sequence of this TCR beta chain was determined in a study of T cells in Graves' hyperthyroidism and ophthalmopathy. This clonotype turned up a few times. No antigen is known for it. The TCR beta CDR3 regions underwent amplification using RNA transcripts as the source. First-round RT-PCR of the TCR CDR3 relied on the HTBI primer set. MiXCR, run by TCRdb on the multiplex PCR reads, gives a single entry per CDR3 protein. There are about 570,000 distinct CDR3 sequences in the sample; roughly 50% occur only once, and 15% to 20% lies in the top ten. Study-wide points: Progression to ophthalmopathy was predicted a median of approximately 6.4 months early. By a 13 V-J model, ophthalmopathy was set apart from stable hyperthyroidism. Within blood appeared most thyroid clonotypes that had expanded above 0.001.

This CDR3 is built from 11 residues. The V and J ends lost 4 bases and 6 bases respectively, with 9 bases between them. CDR1 is SQVTM and CDR2 is ANQGSEA in the germline V gene. Specimen: peripheral blood or thyroid tissue (not recorded which). The TCR sequence derives from an adult woman with Graves' disease, either hyperthyroidism or ophthalmopathy (not recorded which). V and J are TRBV29-1 and TRBJ1-1; a possible D gene is TRBD1 (6 bases). CDR3 coding DNA: TGCAGCGTTGCGGACAGTGCTGAAGCTTTCTTT. It encodes CSVADSAEAFF. Full variable domain (remainder filled in from reference TRBV29-1 and TRBJ1-1): SAVISQKPSRDICQRGTSLTIQCQVDSQVTMMFWYRQQPGQSLTLIATANQGSEATYESGFVIDKFPISRPNLTFSTLTVSNMSPEDSSIYLCSVADSAEAFFGQGTRLTVV.